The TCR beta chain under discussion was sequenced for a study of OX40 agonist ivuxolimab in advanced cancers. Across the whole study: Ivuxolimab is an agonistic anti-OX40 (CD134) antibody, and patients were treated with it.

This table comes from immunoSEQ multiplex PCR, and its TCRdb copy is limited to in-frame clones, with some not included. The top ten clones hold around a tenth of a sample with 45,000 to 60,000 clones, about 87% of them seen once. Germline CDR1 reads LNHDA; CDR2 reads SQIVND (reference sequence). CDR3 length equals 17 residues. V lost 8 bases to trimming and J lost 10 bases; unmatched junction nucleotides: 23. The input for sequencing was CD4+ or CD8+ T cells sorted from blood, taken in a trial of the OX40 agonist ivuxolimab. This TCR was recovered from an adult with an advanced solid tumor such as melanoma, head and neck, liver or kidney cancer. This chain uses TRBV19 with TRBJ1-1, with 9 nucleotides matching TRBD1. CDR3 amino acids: CASPPSDRGPAGHPAFF. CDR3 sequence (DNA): TGTGCCAGTCCCCCCTCGGACAGGGGCCCGGCGGGGCATCCAGCTTTCTTT.